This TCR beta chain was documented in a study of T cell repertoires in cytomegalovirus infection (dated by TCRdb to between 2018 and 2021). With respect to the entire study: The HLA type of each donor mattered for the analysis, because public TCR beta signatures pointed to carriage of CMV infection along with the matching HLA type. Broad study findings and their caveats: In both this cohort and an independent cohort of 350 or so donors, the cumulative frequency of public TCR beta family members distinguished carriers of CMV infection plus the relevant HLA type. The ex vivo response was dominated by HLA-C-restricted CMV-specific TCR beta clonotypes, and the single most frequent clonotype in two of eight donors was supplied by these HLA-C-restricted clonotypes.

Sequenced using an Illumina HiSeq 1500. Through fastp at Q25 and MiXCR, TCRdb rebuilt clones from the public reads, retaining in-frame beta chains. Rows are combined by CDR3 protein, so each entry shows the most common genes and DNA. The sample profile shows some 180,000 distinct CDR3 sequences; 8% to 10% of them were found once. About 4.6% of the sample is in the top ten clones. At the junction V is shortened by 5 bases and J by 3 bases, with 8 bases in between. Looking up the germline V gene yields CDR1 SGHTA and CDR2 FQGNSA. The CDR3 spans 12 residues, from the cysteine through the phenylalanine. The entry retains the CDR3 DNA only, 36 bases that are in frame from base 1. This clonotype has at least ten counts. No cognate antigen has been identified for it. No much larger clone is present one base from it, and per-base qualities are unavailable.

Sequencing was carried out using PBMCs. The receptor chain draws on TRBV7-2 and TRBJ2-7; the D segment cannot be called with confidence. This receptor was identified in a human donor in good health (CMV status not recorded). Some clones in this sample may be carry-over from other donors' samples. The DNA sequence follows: TGTGCCAGCAGCCCCGACCTCTACGAGCAGTACTTC. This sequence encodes CASSPDLYEQYF. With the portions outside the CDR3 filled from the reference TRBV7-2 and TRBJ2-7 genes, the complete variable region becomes GAGVSQSPSNKVTEKGKDVELRCDPISGHTALYWYRQSLGQGLEFLIYFQGNSAPDKSGLPSDRFSAERTGGSVSTLTIQRTQQEDSAVYLCASSPDLYEQYFGPGTRLTVT.